Listed below are T cell receptor beta chains from one sample, sequenced in a study of graft-versus-host responses after intestinal transplantation. The table came from immunoSEQ multiplex PCR; TCRdb's copy has only in-frame clones and leaves some out. In the table there are around 20,000 clones, 33% of which are singletons. Source: alloreactive CD8+ T cells from a mixed lymphocyte reaction culture, taken before intestinal transplant. These receptors came from a human patient who received an intestinal transplant. Both conserved end residues are part of each CDR3. A D gene is named only where the DNA matches it firmly. Not every row has a clone size; where given, it reads once, few, many or a size class.

clone size: .; D gene: .; V gene: TRBV2; J gene: TRBJ2-5; CDR3 DNA: TGTGCCAGCAGTGTAAGAGAGACCCAGTACTTC; CDR3 protein: CASSVRETQYF
clone size: few; D gene: TRBD2; V gene: TRBV6-5; J gene: TRBJ2-3; CDR3 DNA: TGTGCCAGCAGTTACAGTGGACTAGCAGCAGATACGCAGTATTTT; CDR3 protein: CASSYSGLAADTQYF
clone size: few; D gene: .; V gene: TRBV27; J gene: TRBJ2-1; CDR3 DNA: TGTGCCAGCAGTCCAGGGACCTACAATGAGCAGTTCTTC; CDR3 protein: CASSPGTYNEQFF
clone size: .; D gene: .; V gene: TRBV23-1; J gene: TRBJ1-1; CDR3 DNA: TGCGCCAGCAGTCAGCGGGGTAGCCCCCCGACAATCGCTGAAGCTTTCTTT; CDR3 protein: CASSQRGSPPTIAEAFF
clone size: few; D gene: .; V gene: TRBV6-5; J gene: TRBJ1-6; CDR3 DNA: TGTGCCAGCAGCTACGGGCCGAGCTCCTATAATTCACCCCTCCACTTT; CDR3 protein: CASSYGPSSYNSPLHF
clone size: few; D gene: TRBD2; V gene: TRBV11-1; J gene: TRBJ2-1; CDR3 DNA: TGTGCCAGCCCCGGGGACGCAGGGACTAGCGGGCGCAATGAGCAGTTCTTC; CDR3 protein: CASPGDAGTSGRNEQFF
clone size: .; D gene: TRBD2; V gene: TRBV2; J gene: TRBJ2-7; CDR3 DNA: TGTGCCAGCAGTCTCAGCGGGAGCTCCTACGAGCAGTACTTC; CDR3 protein: CASSLSGSSYEQYF
clone size: .; D gene: .; V gene: TRBV30; J gene: TRBJ2-3; CDR3 DNA: TGTGCCTGGAGTGTCGGCAGGACTAGCACAGATACGCAGTATTTT; CDR3 protein: CAWSVGRTSTDTQYF
clone size: .; D gene: .; V gene: TRBV6-6; J gene: TRBJ1-1; CDR3 DNA: TGTGCCAGCAGTTACGGTAGTATGAACACTGAAGCTTTCTTT; CDR3 protein: CASSYGSMNTEAFF
clone size: .; D gene: .; V gene: TRBV11-2; J gene: TRBJ2-7; CDR3 DNA: TGTGCCAGCAGCTTAGCGGAGGGGGCCTACGAGCAGTACTTC; CDR3 protein: CASSLAEGAYEQYF
clone size: once; D gene: .; V gene: TRBV19; J gene: TRBJ2-5; CDR3 DNA: TGTGCCAGTAGTCCCTGGGACGGCCAAGAGACCCAGTACTTC; CDR3 protein: CASSPWDGQETQYF
clone size: .; D gene: .; V gene: TRBV2; J gene: TRBJ2-7; CDR3 DNA: TGTGCCAGCAGTGAGGCCAGGGGTTACGAGCAGTACTTC; CDR3 protein: CASSEARGYEQYF
clone size: .; D gene: .; V gene: TRBV27; J gene: TRBJ2-7; CDR3 DNA: TGTGCCAGCAGCCTCGGGCAGTCCTACGAGCAGTACTTC; CDR3 protein: CASSLGQSYEQYF